Sequencing of this T cell receptor beta chain was carried out in a study of blood T cell repertoires in COVID-19. The J segment lost 5 bases and the V segment lost 0 bases, leaving 7 bases of the junction unmatched. The CDR3 runs to 16 residues. From germline, CDR1 is SGHRS and CDR2 YFSETQ. Measured with immunoSEQ multiplex PCR; TCRdb has only the in-frame clones, and not every one. Of around 70,000 clones listed, approximately 80% were seen once; the top ten hold around 4.8%. The receptor was isolated from a woman older than 75 with active or convalescent COVID-19. Sequencing was performed on peripheral blood. This chain connects TRBV5-1 to TRBJ1-2, with 10 bases aligning to TRBD1. The CDR3 sequence is CASSLAGTGVSYGYTF. The CDR3 DNA is TGCGCCAGCAGCTTGGCCGGGACAGGGGTATCTTATGGCTACACCTTC.